Here is one T cell receptor (beta chain) with its context. Generated by immunoSEQ multiplex PCR, the TCRdb table keeps only in-frame clones and is missing some. The table lists roughly 69,000 clones, under 98% of them singletons, with approximately 0.26% in the top ten. The sample originates from a study of technical replicates of blood from a few donors. V shed 4 bases, J shed 6 bases, and the junction held 18 bases outside the gene matches. The CDR3 is 18 residues long. Germline assignment: CDR1 SGHRS and CDR2 YFSETQ. V and J are TRBV5-1 and TRBJ2-7; TRBD2 agrees at 11 bases. What was sequenced was T cells isolated from PBMCs. The receptor's source is a human donor in good health. The CDR3 bases are TGCGCCAGCAGCCTCTTCGGCTTCGTAGCGGGAGGGTCCGCCGAGCAGTACTTC. Its protein is CASSLFGFVAGGSAEQYF. Full variable domain (outside the CDR3, taken from reference TRBV5-1 and TRBJ2-7): KAGVTQTPRYLIKTRGQQVTLSCSPISGHRSVSWYQQTPGQGLQFLFEYFSETQRNKGNFPGRFSGRQFSNSRSEMNVSTLELGDSALYLCASSLFGFVAGGSAEQYFGPGTRLTVT.